This T cell receptor (beta chain) appears in the sequencing data of a study of shared clonotypes between healthy human individuals. This CDR3 has 12 amino acids. Germline values: CDR1 MNHNS, CDR2 SASEGT. The germline V and J ends were trimmed by 4 bases and 6 bases, with 9 bases remaining between them. CD45RO-negative, CCR7-positively selected cells formed the naive CD8 fraction, excluding terminally differentiated effector memory CD45RA+ cells. Several immunoSEQ plates received, in even portions, the genomic DNA of each subset. The data were produced by immunoSEQ multiplex PCR, yet TCRdb's version contains in-frame clones alone and is incomplete. Found here are around 600,000 clones, about 98% of them singletons; the top ten hold approximately 0.3%.

The chain recombines TRBV6-1 with TRBJ1-1; D is ambiguous. The sequenced material came from naive CD8+ T cells sorted from blood. The clonotype originates from a man aged 30 to 39 in good health. CDR3 amino acids: CASSVRFPEAFF. The CDR3 DNA reads TGTGCCAGCAGTGTAAGGTTCCCTGAAGCTTTCTTT.